This record concerns one T cell receptor beta chain sequence. Per the original data handling: By means of reference gene primer amplification, nucleated cell counts were estimated. Some clones are missing from TCRdb's copy, which holds only in-frame ones; the method was immunoSEQ multiplex PCR. V, J and clone size are those of that table, while D and trimming were read from the DNA. The repertoire holds about 44,000 clones, around nine tenths seen once, with under 0.4% in the top ten. The entry originates in a study of blood T cell repertoires in COVID-19. Study information: The United States, Italy and Spain supplied acute and convalescent COVID-19 samples. Sample material is recorded as cDNA or gDNA derived from T cells, B-cell-depleted T cells, or PBMCs.

CDR3 size: 14 residues. V lost 8 bases and J 0 bases, leaving 11 bases between the germline ends. Looked up from germline, CDR1 is SNHLY and CDR2 is FYNNEI. Seattle-derived patients entered the study during active infection and were followed longitudinally. The source is a man aged 50 to 60 with COVID-19, enrolled during active disease. The chain uses TRBV2 and TRBJ1-3, with no clear D. Sequencing was done on a sample of peripheral blood. CDR3 region: CASGGLASGNTIYF. Written as DNA, the CDR3 is TGTGCCAGCGGTGGGTTGGCCTCTGGAAACACCATATATTTT.